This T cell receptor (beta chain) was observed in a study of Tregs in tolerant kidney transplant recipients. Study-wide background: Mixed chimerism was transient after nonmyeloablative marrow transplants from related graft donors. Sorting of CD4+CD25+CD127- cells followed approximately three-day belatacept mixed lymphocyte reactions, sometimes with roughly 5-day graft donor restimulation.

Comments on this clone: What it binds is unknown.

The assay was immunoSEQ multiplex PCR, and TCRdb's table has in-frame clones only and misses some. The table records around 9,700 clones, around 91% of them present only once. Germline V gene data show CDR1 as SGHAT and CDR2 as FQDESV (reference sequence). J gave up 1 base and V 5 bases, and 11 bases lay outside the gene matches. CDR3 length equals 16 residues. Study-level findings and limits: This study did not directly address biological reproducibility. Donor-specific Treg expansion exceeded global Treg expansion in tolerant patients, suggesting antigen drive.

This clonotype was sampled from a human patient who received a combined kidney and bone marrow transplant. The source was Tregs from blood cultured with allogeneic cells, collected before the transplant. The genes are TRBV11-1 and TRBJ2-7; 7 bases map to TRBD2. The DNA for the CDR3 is TGTGCCAGCAGCCGGGAGGCCCAGGGAGGGTCCTACGAGCAGTACTTC. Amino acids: CASSREAQGGSYEQYF.